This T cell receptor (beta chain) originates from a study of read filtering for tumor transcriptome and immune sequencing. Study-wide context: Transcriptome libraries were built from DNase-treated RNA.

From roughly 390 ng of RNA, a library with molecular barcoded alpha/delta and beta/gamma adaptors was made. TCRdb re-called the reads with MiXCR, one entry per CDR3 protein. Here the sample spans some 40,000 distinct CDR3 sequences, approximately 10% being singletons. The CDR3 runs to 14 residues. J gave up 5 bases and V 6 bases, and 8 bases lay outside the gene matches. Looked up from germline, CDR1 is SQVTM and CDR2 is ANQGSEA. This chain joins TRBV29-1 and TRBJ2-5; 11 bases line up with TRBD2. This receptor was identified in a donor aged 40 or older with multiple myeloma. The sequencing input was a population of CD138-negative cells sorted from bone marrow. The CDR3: CSVASGGPGETQYF. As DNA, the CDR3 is TGCAGCGTGGCTAGCGGGGGGCCAGGGGAGACCCAGTACTTC.